This is a list of T cell receptor beta chains from one sample in a study of OX40 agonist ivuxolimab in advanced cancers. TCRdb's copy holds only in-frame clones and misses some; the assay was immunoSEQ multiplex PCR. The sample yields tens of thousands of clones, less than 85% seen once. Sequencing used CD4+ or CD8+ T cells sorted from blood, obtained in a trial of the OX40 agonist ivuxolimab. Receptor source: an adult with an advanced solid tumor such as melanoma, head and neck, liver or kidney cancer. The CDR3 runs from the conserved cysteine through the conserved F or W. D genes are given only for firm matches. The size of a clone is reported for some rows only, either as once, few or many, or as a class for expanded clones.

v_call: TRBV7-6
j_call: TRBJ2-5
d_call: TRBD2
clone_size: -
cdr3_nt: TGTGCCAGCAGCCCGAGGACTAGCGGGAGGCCTCTGGAAGAGACCCAGTACTTC
cdr3_aa: CASSPRTSGRPLEETQYF

v_call: TRBV4-2
j_call: TRBJ2-5
d_call: TRBD2
clone_size: -
cdr3_nt: TGTGCCAGCAACCAAGAGGCAGCGGGGGGGCTAGAACAAGAGACCCAGTACTTC
cdr3_aa: CASNQEAAGGLEQETQYF

v_call: TRBV7-6
j_call: TRBJ2-2
d_call: -
clone_size: few
cdr3_nt: TGTGCCAGCACCCGCCCTGGGGGTAACACCGGGGAGCTGTTTTTT
cdr3_aa: CASTRPGGNTGELFF

v_call: TRBV7-9
j_call: TRBJ2-2
d_call: -
clone_size: -
cdr3_nt: TGTGCCAGACAATATGGGACCGGGGAGCTGTTTTTT
cdr3_aa: CARQYGTGELFF

v_call: TRBV27
j_call: TRBJ2-7
d_call: TRBD2
clone_size: -
cdr3_nt: TGTGCCAGCAGTTTATCGATAGCGGGAGTATCCTACGAGCAGTACTTC
cdr3_aa: CASSLSIAGVSYEQYF

v_call: TRBV2
j_call: TRBJ2-1
d_call: -
clone_size: -
cdr3_nt: TGTGCCAGCAGGGGCAGACTGTACAATGAGCAGTTCTTC
cdr3_aa: CASRGRLYNEQFF

v_call: TRBV5-4
j_call: TRBJ2-5
d_call: -
clone_size: -
cdr3_nt: TGTGCCAGCAGCTTGGATCTAGTGAGCGGCCAAGAGACCCAGTACTTC
cdr3_aa: CASSLDLVSGQETQYF

v_call: TRBV20-1
j_call: TRBJ2-7
d_call: -
clone_size: -
cdr3_nt: TGCAGTGCTAGAGATCTGGGTGAGCAGTACTTC
cdr3_aa: CSARDLGEQYF

v_call: TRBV4-1
j_call: TRBJ2-2
d_call: TRBD1
clone_size: once
cdr3_nt: TGCGCCAGCAGCCACGACAGGGGAACCGGGGAGCTGTTTTTT
cdr3_aa: CASSHDRGTGELFF

v_call: TRBV16
j_call: TRBJ1-2
d_call: TRBD1
clone_size: -
cdr3_nt: TGTGCCAGCAGCGAAAGGGACAGGGGGCACGGGTATGGCTACACCTTC
cdr3_aa: CASSERDRGHGYGYTF

v_call: TRBV5-5
j_call: TRBJ2-1
d_call: TRBD1
clone_size: few
cdr3_nt: TGTGCCAGCAGCTTGTGGGACAGCTACAATGAGCAGTTCTTC
cdr3_aa: CASSLWDSYNEQFF

v_call: TRBV7-6
j_call: TRBJ2-7
d_call: -
clone_size: -
cdr3_nt: TGTGCCAGCAGCCCGCCGACAGCCTACTACGAGCAGTACTTC
cdr3_aa: CASSPPTAYYEQYF

v_call: TRBV7-8
j_call: TRBJ1-5
d_call: TRBD1
clone_size: once
cdr3_nt: TGTGCCAGCAGCCCCTGGACAGGGGATCAGCCCCAGCATTTT
cdr3_aa: CASSPWTGDQPQHF

v_call: TRBV6-5
j_call: TRBJ2-7
d_call: TRBD1
clone_size: -
cdr3_nt: TGTGCCAGCAGTACGGGACAGTCCTACGAGCAGTACTTC
cdr3_aa: CASSTGQSYEQYF

v_call: TRBV29-1
j_call: TRBJ1-1
d_call: -
clone_size: -
cdr3_nt: TGCAGCGTTGATTCGGGGGGGAACACTGAAGCTTTCTTT
cdr3_aa: CSVDSGGNTEAFF

v_call: TRBV5-6
j_call: TRBJ1-1
d_call: -
clone_size: few
cdr3_nt: TGTGCCAGCAGCTTGTGGCAGAACACTGAAGCTTTCTTT
cdr3_aa: CASSLWQNTEAFF

v_call: TRBV28
j_call: TRBJ1-5
d_call: TRBD1
clone_size: once
cdr3_nt: TGTGCCAGCAGTTTATGGTTGCAGGGGGAGAATCAGCCCCAGCATTTT
cdr3_aa: CASSLWLQGENQPQHF

v_call: TRBV19
j_call: TRBJ1-2
d_call: -
clone_size: -
cdr3_nt: TGTGCCAGTAGTATTGGGCAGGGAATGACTGGCTACACCTTC
cdr3_aa: CASSIGQGMTGYTF

v_call: TRBV12-5
j_call: TRBJ1-2
d_call: TRBD1
clone_size: -
cdr3_nt: TGTGCTAGTGCCCATCCCGAGGCAGGGGGTCACTATGGCTACACCTTC
cdr3_aa: CASAHPEAGGHYGYTF

v_call: TRBV4-1
j_call: TRBJ2-7
d_call: -
clone_size: few
cdr3_nt: TGCGCCAGCAGCCAAGGTACAGGGTTTGGGCAGTACTTC
cdr3_aa: CASSQGTGFGQYF

v_call: TRBV30
j_call: TRBJ1-4
d_call: -
clone_size: few
cdr3_nt: TGTGCCTGGAGTAAGGGACGGGCAAATGAAAAACTGTTTTTT
cdr3_aa: CAWSKGRANEKLFF

v_call: TRBV19
j_call: TRBJ2-2
d_call: TRBD1
clone_size: -
cdr3_nt: TGTGCCAGTAGCCAGGGGGCCGCCGGGGAGCTGTTTTTT
cdr3_aa: CASSQGAAGELFF

v_call: TRBV15
j_call: TRBJ1-3
d_call: -
clone_size: -
cdr3_nt: TGTGCCACCAGAGAGGATATGGGGAGTGGCTCTGGAAACACCATATATTTT
cdr3_aa: CATREDMGSGSGNTIYF

v_call: TRBV10-3
j_call: TRBJ2-1
d_call: -
clone_size: -
cdr3_nt: TGTGCCATCACCTCTGAGGCGGGGTACTACAATGAGCAGTTCTTC
cdr3_aa: CAITSEAGYYNEQFF

v_call: TRBV19
j_call: TRBJ2-1
d_call: -
clone_size: -
cdr3_nt: TGTGCCAGTAGTAGGGGGGCCAATGAGCAGTTCTTC
cdr3_aa: CASSRGANEQFF

v_call: TRBV27
j_call: TRBJ2-7
d_call: -
clone_size: -
cdr3_nt: TGTGCCAGCAGTTCCTCGGGACGGATTATCTCCTACGAGCAGTACTTC
cdr3_aa: CASSSSGRIISYEQYF

v_call: TRBV28
j_call: TRBJ2-5
d_call: TRBD1
clone_size: -
cdr3_nt: TGTGCCAGCAGTTTAGGACAGGGATACCAAGAGACCCAGTACTTC
cdr3_aa: CASSLGQGYQETQYF

v_call: TRBV4-1
j_call: TRBJ2-3
d_call: TRBD1
clone_size: -
cdr3_nt: TGCGCCAGCAGCCAAGATCTTCCCGGGACAGGTAAAACAGATACGCAGTATTTT
cdr3_aa: CASSQDLPGTGKTDTQYF

v_call: TRBV19
j_call: TRBJ2-7
d_call: -
clone_size: -
cdr3_nt: TGTGCCAGTAGCATAGGACACTATAGCGGAATGAGCGAGCAGTACTTC
cdr3_aa: CASSIGHYSGMSEQYF

v_call: TRBV5-6
j_call: TRBJ2-3
d_call: -
clone_size: once
cdr3_nt: TGTGCCAGCACCACCCTAGCCAAGGGGGAGGATACGCAGTATTTT
cdr3_aa: CASTTLAKGEDTQYF

v_call: TRBV10-3
j_call: TRBJ2-4
d_call: TRBD1
clone_size: -
cdr3_nt: TGTGCCATCAGTGAAGGACAGGGGGAAAACATTCAGTACTTC
cdr3_aa: CAISEGQGENIQYF